This TCR beta chain was recovered during a study of shared clonotypes between healthy human individuals. Study results and limitations: Clonotype sharing across several donors was observed for around 4.8% of naive CD4 clonotypes.

CDR3 length: 17 amino acids. CDR1 LGHNA and CDR2 YSLEER come from the germline V gene. After removal of 3 bases from V and 2 bases from J, the junction contained 12 bases not matched to a gene. TCRdb keeps only in-frame clones here, not all; method: immunoSEQ multiplex PCR. This sample yields millions of clones, of which 95% are seen a single time; 0.13% belongs to the top ten. Turning to this clone: The antigen remains undetermined.

Negatively enriched CD4+ T cells were divided by CD45RA into naive and memory. This receptor was identified in a man aged 18 to 29 in good health. Sequenced input: naive CD4+ T cells sorted from blood. As for subset: CD45RA+ positively selected. The chain joins TRBV4-3 to TRBJ1-1, with 7 bases that match TRBD1. CDR3 sequence (DNA): TGCGCCAGCAGCCAGAGAGAGCACAGGGGCGAAAACACTGAAGCTTTCTTT. Translated: CASSQREHRGENTEAFF.